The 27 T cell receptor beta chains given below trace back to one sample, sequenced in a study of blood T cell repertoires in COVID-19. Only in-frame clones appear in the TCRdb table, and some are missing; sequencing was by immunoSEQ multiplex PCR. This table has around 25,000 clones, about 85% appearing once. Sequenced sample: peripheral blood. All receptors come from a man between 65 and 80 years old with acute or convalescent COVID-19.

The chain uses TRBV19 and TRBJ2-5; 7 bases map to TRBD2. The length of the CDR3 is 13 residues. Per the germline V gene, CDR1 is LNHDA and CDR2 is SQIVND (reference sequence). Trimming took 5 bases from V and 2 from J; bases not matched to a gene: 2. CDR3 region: CASSREVQETQYF. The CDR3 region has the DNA TGTGCCAGTAGTCGGGAGGTACAAGAGACCCAGTACTTC.

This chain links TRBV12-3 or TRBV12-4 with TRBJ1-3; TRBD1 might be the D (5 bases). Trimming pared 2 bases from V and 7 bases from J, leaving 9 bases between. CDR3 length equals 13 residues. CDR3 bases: TGTGCCAGCAGTTTAACTGGGGCCAACACCATATATTTT. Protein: CASSLTGANTIYF.

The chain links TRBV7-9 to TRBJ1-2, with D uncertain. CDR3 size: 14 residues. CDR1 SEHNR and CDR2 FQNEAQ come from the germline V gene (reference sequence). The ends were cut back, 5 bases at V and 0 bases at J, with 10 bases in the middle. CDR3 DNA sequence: TGTGCCAGCAGCCCTGACCTAGCTAACTATGGCTACACCTTC. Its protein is CASSPDLANYGYTF.

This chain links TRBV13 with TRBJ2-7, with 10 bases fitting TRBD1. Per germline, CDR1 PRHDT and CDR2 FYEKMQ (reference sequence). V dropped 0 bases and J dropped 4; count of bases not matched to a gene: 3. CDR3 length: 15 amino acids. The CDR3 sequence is CASSLGGTGAYEQYF. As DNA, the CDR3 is TGTGCCAGCAGCTTAGGGGGGACAGGGGCTTACGAGCAGTACTTC.

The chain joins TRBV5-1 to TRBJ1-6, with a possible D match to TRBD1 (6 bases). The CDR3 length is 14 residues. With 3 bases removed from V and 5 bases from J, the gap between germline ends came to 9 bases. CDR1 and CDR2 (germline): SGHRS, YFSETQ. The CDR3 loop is CASSSQGDNSPLHF. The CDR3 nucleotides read TGCGCCAGCAGCTCACAGGGAGATAATTCACCCCTCCACTTT.

CDR3 residues: CASSLDAGLYEQYF. The CDR3 DNA sequence: TGCGCCAGCAGCTTGGATGCAGGTCTCTACGAGCAGTACTTC. V gene TRBV5-1 combines with J gene TRBJ2-7; D unclear. Germline V CDR1 and CDR2: SGHRS, YFSETQ. The V and J ends lost 0 bases and 3 bases respectively, with 10 bases between them. The CDR3 is 14 residues long.

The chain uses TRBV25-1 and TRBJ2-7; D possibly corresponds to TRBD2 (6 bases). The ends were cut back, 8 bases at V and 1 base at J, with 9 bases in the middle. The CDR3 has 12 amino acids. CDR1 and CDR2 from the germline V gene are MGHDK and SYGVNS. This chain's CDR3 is CASARESYEQYF. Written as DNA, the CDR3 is TGTGCCAGCGCCCGGGAGTCCTACGAGCAGTACTTC.

The CDR3 loop reads CASSPRWEFGPGAFF. In nucleotides, the CDR3 is TGCGCCAGCAGCCCGAGGTGGGAGTTTGGGCCCGGAGCTTTCTTT. The chain combines TRBV4-3 with TRBJ1-1; D not resolved. The CDR3 runs 15 residues. Per germline, CDR1 LGHNA and CDR2 YSLEER. V dropped 4 bases and J dropped 10 bases, with 22 bases sitting between them.

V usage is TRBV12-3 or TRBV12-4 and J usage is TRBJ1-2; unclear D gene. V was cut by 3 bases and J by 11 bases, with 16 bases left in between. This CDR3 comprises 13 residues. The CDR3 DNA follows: TGTGCCAGCAGTTTCGGGTCTTCGGTCGGTTACACCTTC. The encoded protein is CASSFGSSVGYTF.

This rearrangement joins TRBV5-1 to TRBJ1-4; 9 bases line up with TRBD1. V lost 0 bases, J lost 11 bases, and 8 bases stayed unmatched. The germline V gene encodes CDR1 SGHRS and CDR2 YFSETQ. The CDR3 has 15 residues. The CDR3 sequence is CASSLGGTGPGKLFF. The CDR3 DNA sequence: TGCGCCAGCAGCTTGGGAGGGACAGGGCCTGGGAAACTGTTTTTT. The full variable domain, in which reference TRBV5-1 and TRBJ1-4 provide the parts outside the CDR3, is KAGVTQTPRYLIKTRGQQVTLSCSPISGHRSVSWYQQTPGQGLQFLFEYFSETQRNKGNFPGRFSGRQFSNSRSEMNVSTLELGDSALYLCASSLGGTGPGKLFFGSGTQLSVL.

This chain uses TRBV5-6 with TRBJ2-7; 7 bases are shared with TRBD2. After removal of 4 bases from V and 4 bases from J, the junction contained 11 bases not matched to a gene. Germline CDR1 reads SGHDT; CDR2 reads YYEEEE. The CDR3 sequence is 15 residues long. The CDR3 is CASSLAPGTMYEQYF. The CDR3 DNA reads TGTGCCAGCAGCCTGGCTCCCGGGACTATGTACGAGCAGTACTTC.

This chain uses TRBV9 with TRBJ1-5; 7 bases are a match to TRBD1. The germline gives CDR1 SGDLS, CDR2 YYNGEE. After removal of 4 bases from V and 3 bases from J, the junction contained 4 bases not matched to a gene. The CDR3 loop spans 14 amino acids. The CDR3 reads CASSPTGLNQPQHF. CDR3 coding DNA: TGTGCCAGCAGCCCGACAGGGCTCAATCAGCCCCAGCATTTT. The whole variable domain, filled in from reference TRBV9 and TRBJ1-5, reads DSGVTQTPKHLITATGQRVTLRCSPRSGDLSVYWYQQSLDQGLQFLIQYYNGEERAKGNILERFSAQQFPDLHSELNLSSLELGDSALYFCASSPTGLNQPQHFGDGTRLSIL.

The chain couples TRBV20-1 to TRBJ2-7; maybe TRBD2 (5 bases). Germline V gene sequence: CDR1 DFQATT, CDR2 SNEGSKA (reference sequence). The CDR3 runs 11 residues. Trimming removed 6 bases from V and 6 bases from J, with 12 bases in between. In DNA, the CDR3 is TGCAGTGCCCGGAGGAGTCTCGAGCAGTACTTC. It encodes CSARRSLEQYF.

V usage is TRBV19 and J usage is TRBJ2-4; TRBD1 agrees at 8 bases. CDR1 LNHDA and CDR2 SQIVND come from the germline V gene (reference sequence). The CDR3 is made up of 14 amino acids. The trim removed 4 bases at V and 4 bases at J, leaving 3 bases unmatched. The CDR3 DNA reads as TGTGCCAGTAGTACGACAGGGGCGAAAAACATTCAGTACTTC. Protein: CASSTTGAKNIQYF.

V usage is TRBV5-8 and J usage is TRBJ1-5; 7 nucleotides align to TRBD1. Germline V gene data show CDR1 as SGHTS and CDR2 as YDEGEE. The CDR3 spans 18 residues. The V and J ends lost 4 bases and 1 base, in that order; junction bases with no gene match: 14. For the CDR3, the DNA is TGTGCCAGCAGCGCTTGGACAGGACTTATGGGGAGCAATCAGCCCCAGCATTTT. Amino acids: CASSAWTGLMGSNQPQHF.

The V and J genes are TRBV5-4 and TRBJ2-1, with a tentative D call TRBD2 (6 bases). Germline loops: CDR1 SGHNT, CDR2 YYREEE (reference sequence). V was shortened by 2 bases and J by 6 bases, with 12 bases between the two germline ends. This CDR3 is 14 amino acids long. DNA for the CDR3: TGTGCCAGCAGCTTACCCACGGGAGCCAATGAGCAGTTCTTC. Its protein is CASSLPTGANEQFF.

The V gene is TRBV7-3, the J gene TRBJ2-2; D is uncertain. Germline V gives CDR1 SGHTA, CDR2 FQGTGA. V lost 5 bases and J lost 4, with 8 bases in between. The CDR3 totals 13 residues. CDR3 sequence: CASSPLGTGELFF. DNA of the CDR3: TGTGCCAGCAGCCCCCTCGGCACCGGGGAGCTGTTTTTT.

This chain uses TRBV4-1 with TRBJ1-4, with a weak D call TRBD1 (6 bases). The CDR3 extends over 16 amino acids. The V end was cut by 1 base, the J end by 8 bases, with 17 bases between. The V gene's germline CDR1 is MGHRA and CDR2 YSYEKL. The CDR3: CASSQGAEPGHEKLFF. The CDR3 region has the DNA TGCGCCAGCAGCCAAGGAGCTGAACCGGGACACGAAAAACTGTTTTTT.

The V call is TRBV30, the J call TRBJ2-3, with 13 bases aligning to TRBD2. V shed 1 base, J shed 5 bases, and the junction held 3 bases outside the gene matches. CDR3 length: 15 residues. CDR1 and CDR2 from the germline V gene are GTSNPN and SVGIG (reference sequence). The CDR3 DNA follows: TGTGCCTGGAGTGGGACTAGCGGGAGTATAGATACGCAGTATTTT. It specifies CAWSGTSGSIDTQYF.

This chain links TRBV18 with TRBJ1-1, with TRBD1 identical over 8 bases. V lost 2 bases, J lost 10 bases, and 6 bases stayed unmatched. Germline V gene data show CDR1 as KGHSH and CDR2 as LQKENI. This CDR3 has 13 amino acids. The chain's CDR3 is CASSPGTGDSAFF. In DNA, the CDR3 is TGTGCCAGCTCACCAGGGACAGGAGATTCAGCTTTCTTT.

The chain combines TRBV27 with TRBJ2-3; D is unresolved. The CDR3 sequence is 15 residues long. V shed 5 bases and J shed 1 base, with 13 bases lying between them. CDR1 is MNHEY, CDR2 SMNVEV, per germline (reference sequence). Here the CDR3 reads CASSREVGGTDTQYF. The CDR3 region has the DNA TGTGCCAGCAGTCGTGAGGTTGGTGGCACAGATACGCAGTATTTT.

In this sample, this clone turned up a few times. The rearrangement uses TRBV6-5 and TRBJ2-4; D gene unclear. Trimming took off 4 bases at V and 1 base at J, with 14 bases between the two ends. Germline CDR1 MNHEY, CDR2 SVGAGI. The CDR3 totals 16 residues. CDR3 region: CASSSPHSMAKNIQYF. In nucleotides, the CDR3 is TGTGCCAGCAGTTCCCCGCACAGCATGGCCAAAAACATTCAGTACTTC.

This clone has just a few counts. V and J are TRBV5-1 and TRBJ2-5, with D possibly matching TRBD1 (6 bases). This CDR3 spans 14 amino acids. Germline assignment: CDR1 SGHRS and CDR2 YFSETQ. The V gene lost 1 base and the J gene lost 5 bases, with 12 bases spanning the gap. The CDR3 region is CASSLTGPGETQYF. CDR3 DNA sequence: TGCGCCAGCAGCTTGACAGGGCCGGGGGAGACCCAGTACTTC.

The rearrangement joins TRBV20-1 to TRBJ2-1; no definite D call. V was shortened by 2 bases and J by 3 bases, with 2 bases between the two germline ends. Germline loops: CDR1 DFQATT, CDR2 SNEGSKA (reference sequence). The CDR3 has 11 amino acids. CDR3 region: CSARHYNEQFF. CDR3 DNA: TGCAGTGCTAGACACTACAATGAGCAGTTCTTC.

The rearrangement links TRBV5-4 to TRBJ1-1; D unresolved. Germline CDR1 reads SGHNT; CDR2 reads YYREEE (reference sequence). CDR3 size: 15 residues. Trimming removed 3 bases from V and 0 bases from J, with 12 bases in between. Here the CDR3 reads CASSSPGNMNTEAFF. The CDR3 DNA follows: TGTGCCAGCAGCTCGCCCGGGAACATGAACACTGAAGCTTTCTTT. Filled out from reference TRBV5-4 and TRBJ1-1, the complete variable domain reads ETGVTQSPTHLIKTRGQQVTLRCSSQSGHNTVSWYQQALGQGPQFIFQYYREEENGRGNFPPRFSGLQFPNYSSELNVNALELDDSALYLCASSSPGNMNTEAFFGQGTRLTVV.

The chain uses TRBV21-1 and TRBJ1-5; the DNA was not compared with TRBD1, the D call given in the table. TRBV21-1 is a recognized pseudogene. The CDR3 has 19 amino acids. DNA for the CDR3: TGTGCCAGCAGCCTAAAAAACCCCCCCCGGGACAGTCTTAATCAGCCCCAGCATTTT. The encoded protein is CASSLKNPPRDSLNQPQHF.

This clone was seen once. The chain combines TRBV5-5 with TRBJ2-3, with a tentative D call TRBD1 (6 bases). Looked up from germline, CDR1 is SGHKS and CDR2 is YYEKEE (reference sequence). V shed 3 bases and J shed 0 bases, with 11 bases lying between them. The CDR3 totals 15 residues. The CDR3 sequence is CASSSQGLSTDTQYF. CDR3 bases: TGTGCCAGCAGCTCCCAGGGGTTGAGCACAGATACGCAGTATTTT.